A selection of T cell receptor beta chains follows, all from one sample in a study of blood T cell repertoires in COVID-19. Assay used: immunoSEQ multiplex PCR; TCRdb lists only in-frame clones, some missing. The table shows 150,000 to 200,000 clones, with roughly 86% occurring only once. The sequencing input was peripheral blood. The receptor source for this set is a woman aged 45-59 years with acute or convalescent COVID-19. CDR3s include the opening cysteine and the closing phenylalanine or tryptophan. The D gene is left open where the match is weak. The size entry is marked missing in some rows and otherwise reads once, few, many or a size class.

V gene	D gene	J gene	clone size	CDR3 protein	CDR3 DNA
TRBV12-3/TRBV12-4	TRBD1	TRBJ1-1	.	CASSLKGTGAFF	TGTGCCAGCAGTTTAAAGGGGACAGGGGCTTTCTTT
TRBV2	.	TRBJ1-5	.	CASSYESNQPQHF	TGTGCCAGCAGCTACGAGAGCAATCAGCCCCAGCATTTT
TRBV19	TRBD1	TRBJ1-1	.	CASRGGANTEAFF	TGTGCCAGTAGAGGGGGCGCAAACACTGAAGCTTTCTTT
TRBV9	TRBD1	TRBJ2-7	.	CASSAAGTGRPGGYEQYF	TGTGCCAGCAGCGCCGCCGGGACAGGGCGTCCGGGGGGCTACGAGCAGTACTTC
TRBV5-1	.	TRBJ1-1	.	CASSLVGGMNTEAFF	TGCGCCAGCAGCTTGGTGGGAGGAATGAACACTGAAGCTTTCTTT
TRBV11-2	TRBD1	TRBJ2-7	.	CASSLGSDRGHEQYF	TGTGCCAGCAGCTTAGGGTCGGACAGGGGCCACGAGCAGTACTTC
TRBV6-6	TRBD1	TRBJ1-1	.	CASSTTRGRTEAFF	TGTGCCAGCAGTACTACCAGGGGGAGAACTGAAGCTTTCTTT
TRBV9	.	TRBJ2-3	few	CASSGRVSTDTQYF	TGTGCCAGCAGCGGACGGGTCAGCACAGATACGCAGTATTTT
TRBV7-2	.	TRBJ2-7	once	CASSLVGNYEQYF	TGTGCCAGCAGCTTAGTCGGGAACTACGAGCAGTACTTC
TRBV27	TRBD1	TRBJ1-6	.	CATGTVQNSPLHF	TGTGCCACCGGGACAGTGCAAAATTCACCCCTCCACTTT
TRBV2	.	TRBJ2-1	.	CASSGGRLDIF	TGTGCCAGCAGTGGGGGAAGACTAGATATCTTC
TRBV7-8	.	TRBJ1-5	once	CASSLGQPSFSQPQHF	TGTGCCAGCAGCTTAGGACAGCCGTCATTTAGTCAGCCCCAGCATTTT
TRBV6-5	.	TRBJ1-2	.	CASSYSGQSAAYGYTF	TGTGCCAGCAGTTACTCCGGACAGTCGGCGGCCTATGGCTACACCTTC
TRBV5-1	TRBD1	TRBJ1-6	once	CASSLTGGSSPLHF	TGCGCCAGCAGCTTGACAGGGGGGAGTTCACCCCTCCACTTT
TRBV5-1	.	TRBJ2-7	.	CASSLGRGSYEQYF	TGCGCCAGCAGCTTGGGCAGGGGATCCTACGAGCAGTACTTC
TRBV30	TRBD1	TRBJ1-3	.	CALAGTGPGNTIYF	TGTGCCTTAGCCGGGACAGGACCTGGAAACACCATATATTTT
TRBV5-1	.	TRBJ1-2	.	CASSLGTTNYGYTF	TGCGCCAGCAGCTTGGGGACAACAAACTATGGCTACACCTTC
TRBV19	TRBD1	TRBJ1-3	.	CASSDRVSGNTIYF	TGTGCCAGTTCGGACAGGGTCTCTGGAAACACCATATATTTT
TRBV14	TRBD1	TRBJ1-2	.	CASSQGTGDYSNYGYTF	TGTGCCAGCAGCCAAGGGACAGGGGACTACTCTAACTATGGCTACACCTTC
TRBV6-5	.	TRBJ2-7	.	CASGGSKNEQYF	TGTGCCAGTGGGGGGTCAAAGAACGAGCAGTACTTC
TRBV30	TRBD2	TRBJ2-7	.	CAWRPSGGAYEQYF	TGTGCCTGGAGGCCTAGCGGGGGGGCCTACGAGCAGTACTTC
TRBV6-2/TRBV6-3	TRBD1	TRBJ2-7	.	CASSDVDRGPYEQYF	TGTGCCAGCAGCGATGTGGACAGGGGACCGTACGAGCAGTACTTC
TRBV19	TRBD1	TRBJ1-1	.	CASTKDRRGERTEAFF	TGTGCCAGTACCAAGGACAGGAGGGGCGAGAGAACTGAAGCTTTCTTT
TRBV6-5	.	TRBJ1-6	once	CASSYNQGGTSPLHF	TGTGCCAGCAGTTACAATCAGGGAGGGACTTCACCCCTCCACTTT
TRBV11-2	TRBD2	TRBJ2-3	once	CASSSTAGGETDTQYF	TGTGCCAGCAGCTCTACGGCGGGGGGAGAAACAGATACGCAGTATTTT
TRBV6-2/TRBV6-3	TRBD1	TRBJ1-1	.	CASSRGTGALSAFF	TGTGCCAGCAGTCGGGGGACAGGGGCTTTATCGGCTTTCTTT
TRBV7-8	TRBD1	TRBJ1-6	.	CASSPLRDSINSPLHF	TGTGCCAGCAGCCCGCTCCGGGACAGCATTAATTCACCCCTCCACTTT
TRBV18	TRBD1	TRBJ2-7	.	CASSPLTGQGAYEQYF	TGTGCCAGCTCACCACTAACCGGACAGGGGGCCTACGAGCAGTACTTC
TRBV18	TRBD1	TRBJ2-7	.	CASSPVTGSYEQYF	TGTGCCAGCTCACCAGTGACAGGGTCCTACGAGCAGTACTTC
TRBV24-1	TRBD2	TRBJ2-3	few	CATSDSRLAGGPADTQYF	TGTGCCACCAGTGATTCCAGACTAGCGGGGGGGCCAGCAGATACGCAGTATTTT
TRBV10-3	TRBD1	TRBJ1-1	.	CAISGTGGDTEAFF	TGTGCCATCAGCGGGACAGGGGGAGACACTGAAGCTTTCTTT